This T cell receptor (beta chain) was captured in a study of post-analysis software for immune sequencing data. Findings and caveats of the study: Controls showed significantly higher normalized Chao1 diversity than did multiple sclerosis patients. Higher frequency in patients than in controls was seen for roughly five TRBV segments, with TRBV5-6, TRBV5-1 and TRBV20-1 among them.

Sequencing libraries made from TCR beta cDNA carried unique molecular identifiers. Each CDR3 protein is one row after TCRdb ran MiXCR on the PCR reads. The sample lists 170,000 or so distinct CDR3 sequences, 30% occurring once. As for this clonotype: Antigen specificity is unknown.

Germline V gene lookup returns CDR1 SGHRS and CDR2 YFSETQ. The CDR3 has 16 amino acids. The germline V and J ends were trimmed by 1 base and 2 bases, with 15 bases remaining between them. The TCR comes from a girl aged 10 to 17 with multiple sclerosis. This rearrangement joins TRBV5-1 to TRBJ2-5, with D possibly being TRBD1 (6 bases). The specimen sequenced was blood. The CDR3: CASSLTARGPQETQYF. As DNA, the CDR3 is TGCGCCAGCAGCTTGACGGCCAGGGGACCTCAAGAGACCCAGTACTTC. Together with reference TRBV5-1 and TRBJ2-5, the CDR3 gives the full variable domain: KAGVTQTPRYLIKTRGQQVTLSCSPISGHRSVSWYQQTPGQGLQFLFEYFSETQRNKGNFPGRFSGRQFSNSRSEMNVSTLELGDSALYLCASSLTARGPQETQYFGPGTRLLVL.